This passage covers 30 T cell receptor beta chains from one sample sequenced in a study of OX40 agonist ivuxolimab in advanced cancers. Only in-frame clones appear in the TCRdb table, and some are missing; sequencing was by immunoSEQ multiplex PCR. The sample records tens of thousands of clones, nearly 90% being singletons. The specimen comprised CD4+ or CD8+ T cells sorted from blood, sampled in a trial of the OX40 agonist ivuxolimab. These receptors were obtained from an adult with an advanced solid tumor such as melanoma, head and neck, liver or kidney cancer.

The J gene is TRBJ1-1, the V gene TRBV11-3; D remains unclear. The CDR3 is 15 residues long. Trimming pared 0 bases from V and 11 bases from J, leaving 19 bases between. Germline V lookup: CDR1 SGHNT, CDR2 YENEEA. CDR3 sequence: CASSLDSSDPMIAFF. CDR3 nucleotides: TGTGCCAGCAGCTTAGATTCTTCGGACCCAATGATCGCTTTCTTT.

This chain uses TRBV5-5 with TRBJ1-1; no reliable D call. The V end was cut by 2 bases, the J end by 3 bases, with 14 bases between. This CDR3 has 15 amino acids. Germline assignment: CDR1 SGHKS and CDR2 YYEKEE (reference sequence). For the CDR3, the DNA is TGTGCCAGCAGCTTATTTGGCCCGTCGGACACTGAAGCTTTCTTT. As protein: CASSLFGPSDTEAFF.

V usage is TRBV9 and J usage is TRBJ2-3; the match to TRBD2 covers 13 bases. CDR3 length: 18 amino acids. Per germline, CDR1 SGDLS and CDR2 YYNGEE. J gave up 0 bases and V 3 bases, and 7 bases lay outside the gene matches. This CDR3 is CASSGGLAGDSSTDTQYF. CDR3 sequence (DNA): TGTGCCAGCAGCGGCGGACTAGCGGGGGACTCTAGCACAGATACGCAGTATTTT.

This chain joins TRBV5-1 and TRBJ1-2, with D perhaps matching TRBD1 (6 bases). V lost 7 bases and J lost 2, with 18 bases in between. CDR1 and CDR2 (germline): SGHRS, YFSETQ. There are 15 residues in the CDR3. The CDR3 bases are TGCGCCAGCCCCTCTGGCGCAGGGGTGAACTATGGCTACACCTTC. Its protein is CASPSGAGVNYGYTF.

J is TRBJ1-1 and V is TRBV19; 7 bases fit TRBD1. The V gene's germline CDR1 is LNHDA and CDR2 SQIVND (reference sequence). The CDR3 consists of 12 residues. V gave up 10 bases and J gave up 4 bases; unmatched junction bases: 6. The CDR3 DNA reads TGTGCCACATTACAGGGGTTCACTGAAGCTTTCTTT. It specifies CATLQGFTEAFF.

This chain uses TRBV6-6 with TRBJ2-1, with 10 bases matching TRBD2. V gave up 2 bases and J gave up 6 bases; unmatched junction bases: 4. This CDR3 region has 15 residues. Germline assignment: CDR1 MNHNY and CDR2 SVGAGI (reference sequence). The chain's CDR3 is CASSYGAGGSNEQFF. Here the CDR3 DNA reads TGTGCCAGCAGTTACGGAGCGGGGGGGTCCAATGAGCAGTTCTTC.

For this clone: One end of the junction does not line up with germline, which may come from a read error. The rearrangement joins TRBV6-6 to TRBJ2-7; D gene uncertain. Germline CDR1 is MNHNY and CDR2 is SVGAGI (reference sequence). The CDR3 consists of 10 residues. CDR3: CASSARVTHF. DNA for the CDR3: TGTGCCAGCAGTGCCCGGGTTACGCACTTC.

The J gene is TRBJ2-6, the V gene TRBV6-6; the match to TRBD1 covers 7 bases. Germline-derived CDR1 and CDR2 are MNHNY and SVGAGI (reference sequence). The CDR3 is made up of 15 amino acids. V shed 4 bases and J 0 bases; nucleotides not matched to a gene: 0. The CDR3 region is CASSSGGSGANVLTF. The CDR3 DNA follows: TGTGCCAGCAGTTCAGGGGGCTCTGGGGCCAACGTCCTGACTTTC.

V usage is TRBV9 and J usage is TRBJ1-1, with D unresolved. The CDR3 is 15 amino acids. Trimming stripped 0 bases from V and 0 bases from J, with 9 bases between. Germline V gives CDR1 SGDLS, CDR2 YYNGEE. CDR3 DNA: TGTGCCAGCAGCGTAGCGGCAGATTTGAACACTGAAGCTTTCTTT. Protein sequence: CASSVAADLNTEAFF. Filled out from reference TRBV9 and TRBJ1-1, the complete variable domain reads DSGVTQTPKHLITATGQRVTLRCSPRSGDLSVYWYQQSLDQGLQFLIQYYNGEERAKGNILERFSAQQFPDLHSELNLSSLELGDSALYFCASSVAADLNTEAFFGQGTRLTVV.

V usage is TRBV7-3 and J usage is TRBJ2-3; D not certain. Trimming stripped 1 base from V and 2 bases from J, with 10 bases between. Germline loops: CDR1 SGHTA, CDR2 FQGTGA. This CDR3 is 15 amino acids long. The CDR3: CASSLSPQITDTQYF. CDR3 nucleotides: TGTGCCAGCAGCTTAAGCCCCCAGATCACAGATACGCAGTATTTT.

This clone occurred once. The genes are TRBV9 and TRBJ2-1, with 9 bases aligning to TRBD2. Germline V CDR1 and CDR2: SGDLS, YYNGEE. The V segment lost 4 bases and the J segment 0 bases; nucleotides outside the gene matches: 14. The CDR3 runs to 19 residues. CDR3 loop: CASSPWGSGGLSSYNEQFF. Written as DNA, the CDR3 is TGTGCCAGCAGCCCCTGGGGTAGCGGGGGCCTTAGCTCCTACAATGAGCAGTTCTTC.

This sequence joins TRBV9 and TRBJ1-6, with a tentative D call TRBD1 (5 bases). Trimming cost V 0 bases and J 0 bases, with 7 bases left between them. The CDR3 runs 16 residues. CDR1 and CDR2 (germline): SGDLS, YYNGEE. CDR3 coding DNA: TGTGCCAGCAGCGTAGGCGGGGGCTCCTATAATTCACCCCTCCACTTT. Translated: CASSVGGGSYNSPLHF.

V is TRBV9 and J is TRBJ1-2; D unclear. Germline CDR1 is SGDLS and CDR2 is YYNGEE. V lost 0 bases, J lost 5 bases, and 5 bases lay in between. This CDR3 has 12 amino acids. CDR3 nucleotide sequence: TGTGCCAGCAGCGTAGGGGGTTATGGCTACACCTTC. Its translation is CASSVGGYGYTF.

The chain is built from TRBV7-2 and TRBJ1-1; 7 bases line up with TRBD1. J lost 0 bases, V lost 5 bases, and 6 bases had no gene match. The germline CDR1 and CDR2 sequences are SGHTA and FQGNSA. The CDR3 loop spans 15 amino acids. Here the CDR3 DNA reads TGTGCCAGCAGCGATTGGACAGGAGTGAACACTGAAGCTTTCTTT. It is translated as CASSDWTGVNTEAFF.

J is TRBJ2-3 and V is TRBV19, with 9 positions matching TRBD1. The CDR3 spans 14 residues. In germline, CDR1 is LNHDA, CDR2 SQIVND (reference sequence). V was pared by 7 bases and J by 5 bases, with 7 bases of the junction left unmatched. The CDR3 nucleotides are TGTGCCAGTACCGGGACAGGGTTTCAAGATACGCAGTATTTT. Protein product: CASTGTGFQDTQYF.

This clone was observed a handful of times. The chain links TRBV5-6 to TRBJ1-1; 7 bases match TRBD1. J was trimmed by 7 bases and V by 4 bases; bases with no gene match: 13. CDR3 length equals 15 residues. The germline V gene has CDR1 SGHDT and CDR2 YYEEEE. The CDR3 here is CASSETGFISDEAFF. As DNA, the CDR3 is TGTGCCAGCAGCGAGACAGGGTTCATATCCGATGAAGCTTTCTTT. The variable domain in full, completed from reference TRBV5-6 and TRBJ1-1, reads DAGVTQSPTHLIKTRGQQVTLRCSPKSGHDTVSWYQQALGQGPQFIFQYYEEEERQRGNFPDRFSGHQFPNYSSELNVNALLLGDSALYLCASSETGFISDEAFFGQGTRLTVV.

The chain carries TRBV12-5 and TRBJ2-5; D perhaps matches TRBD2 (5 bases). From germline, CDR1 is LGHNT and CDR2 FRNRAP. Trimming stripped 5 bases from V and 2 bases from J, with 9 bases between. The CDR3 totals 13 residues. The CDR3 coding sequence is TGTGCTAGTGGTCCTTCGGGACAAGAGACCCAGTACTTC. Residues: CASGPSGQETQYF.

This clone occurred a few times. The chain employs TRBV9 and TRBJ1-1, with TRBD1 as a possible D gene (5 bases). V was cut by 4 bases and J by 4 bases, with 14 bases left in between. The germline V gene encodes CDR1 SGDLS and CDR2 YYNGEE. The CDR3 runs to 14 residues. Here the CDR3 DNA reads TGTGCCAGCAGCCCGAAGGGGTCAGTCACTGAAGCTTTCTTT. Protein sequence: CASSPKGSVTEAFF.

The V and J genes are TRBV9 and TRBJ1-3, with D unclear. The CDR3 totals 18 residues. The V and J ends lost 3 bases and 5 bases respectively, with 24 bases between them. CDR1 and CDR2 (germline): SGDLS, YYNGEE. The CDR3 reads CASSDSYVGPGDRNTIYF. For the CDR3, the DNA is TGTGCCAGCAGCGACAGCTATGTTGGCCCCGGGGATAGAAACACCATATATTTT.

This clone was detected a few times. V gene TRBV2 combines with J gene TRBJ1-5, with D perhaps TRBD1 (6 bases). Per the germline V gene, CDR1 is SNHLY and CDR2 is FYNNEI. Trimming took 6 bases from V and 3 from J, leaving 12 bases between them. The CDR3 sequence is 14 residues long. CDR3 sequence reads: CASRGWTDNQPQHF. In nucleotides, the CDR3 is TGTGCCAGCAGAGGATGGACAGACAATCAGCCCCAGCATTTT.

The gene calls are TRBV9 and TRBJ2-7, with D perhaps matching TRBD1 or TRBD2 (5 bases each). Germline assignment: CDR1 SGDLS and CDR2 YYNGEE. Deletions cut 4 bases from V and 2 bases from J, with 13 bases between. The CDR3 covers 14 residues. The CDR3 loop reads CASSPGTDTYEQYF. DNA of the CDR3: TGTGCCAGCAGCCCCGGGACGGATACCTACGAGCAGTACTTC.

The rearrangement joins TRBV27 to TRBJ2-5; 12 nucleotides align to TRBD2. The CDR3 sequence is 16 residues long. Germline lookup yields CDR1 MNHEY and CDR2 SMNVEV (reference sequence). V shed 6 bases, J shed 4 bases, and the junction held 9 bases outside the gene matches. The CDR3 DNA reads as TGTGCCAGCAGCCCCGAGACTAGCGGGGGTCGAGAGACCCAGTACTTC. This codes for CASSPETSGGRETQYF.

The chain is built from TRBV28 and TRBJ1-5; D not resolved. The V end lost 6 bases, the J end lost 7 bases, and 10 bases lay between the germline ends. The CDR3 has 12 residues. Germline-derived CDR1 and CDR2 are MDHEN and SYDVKM. The CDR3 loop is CASRTAGQPQHF. The CDR3 nucleotides are TGTGCCAGCAGAACTGCCGGCCAGCCCCAGCATTTT.

The chain recombines TRBV11-2 with TRBJ1-6; D is unresolved. This CDR3 region has 13 residues. Germline V lookup: CDR1 SGHAT, CDR2 FQNNGV. Deletions cut 1 base from V and 9 bases from J, with 7 bases between. The CDR3 is CASSLVEGSPLHF. CDR3 nucleotides: TGTGCCAGCAGCTTAGTTGAGGGTTCACCCCTCCACTTT.

J is TRBJ1-6 and V is TRBV28; possible D gene TRBD1, 6 bases. Germline CDR1 MDHEN, CDR2 SYDVKM. V lost 0 bases and J 9 bases, leaving 12 bases between the germline ends. The CDR3 has 15 residues. CDR3 sequence: CASSLWQDSTSPLHF. As DNA, the CDR3 is TGTGCCAGCAGTTTATGGCAGGACAGCACTTCACCCCTCCACTTT.

The V and J genes are TRBV6-5 and TRBJ2-3; weak D call: TRBD2 (6 bases). Germline-derived CDR1 and CDR2 are MNHEY and SVGAGI. Trimming shortened V by 2 bases and J by 4 bases, and 10 bases separated the two germline ends. CDR3 length equals 14 residues. CDR3 residues: CASSYVEGADTQYF. Here the CDR3 DNA reads TGTGCCAGCAGTTACGTGGAGGGAGCAGATACGCAGTATTTT.

This clone has a handful of counts. This chain links TRBV9 with TRBJ2-1; 9 nucleotides match TRBD1. Germline V gives CDR1 SGDLS, CDR2 YYNGEE. CDR3 length equals 15 residues. J gave up 5 bases and V 2 bases, and 5 bases lay outside the gene matches. The CDR3 spells CASSVSGTGHNEQFF. The CDR3, as DNA: TGTGCCAGCAGCGTCTCCGGGACAGGGCACAATGAGCAGTTCTTC.

V is TRBV27 and J is TRBJ1-2; tentatively, D is TRBD1 (5 bases). Trimming took off 3 bases at V and 10 bases at J, with 12 bases between the two ends. CDR1 and CDR2 (germline): MNHEY, SMNVEV (reference sequence). This CDR3 contains 12 residues. The CDR3 DNA follows: TGTGCCAGCAGTTTGGGGGGGGAGGACTACACCTTC. Protein product: CASSLGGEDYTF.

In regard to this clone: Other DNA sequences of this sample code for an identical CDR3. V usage is TRBV7-9 and J usage is TRBJ2-7, with D unclear. The CDR3 runs 12 residues. Germline CDR1 reads SEHNR; CDR2 reads FQNEAQ (reference sequence). Trimming removed 1 base from V and 2 bases from J, with 3 bases in between. The CDR3 DNA reads TGTGCCAGCAGCTTAGGGACCTACGAGCAGTACTTC. Its protein product is CASSLGTYEQYF.

V gene TRBV6-1 combines with J gene TRBJ2-7, with a possible D match to TRBD2 (6 bases). The germline V gene encodes CDR1 MNHNS and CDR2 SASEGT. The CDR3 totals 16 residues. The V and J ends lost 4 bases and 7 bases respectively, with 23 bases between them. CDR3 sequence (DNA): TGTGCCAGCAGTGTTTCTAGGAGGGTACGTTCGGGGGAGCAGTACGTC. It codes for CASSVSRRVRSGEQYV.